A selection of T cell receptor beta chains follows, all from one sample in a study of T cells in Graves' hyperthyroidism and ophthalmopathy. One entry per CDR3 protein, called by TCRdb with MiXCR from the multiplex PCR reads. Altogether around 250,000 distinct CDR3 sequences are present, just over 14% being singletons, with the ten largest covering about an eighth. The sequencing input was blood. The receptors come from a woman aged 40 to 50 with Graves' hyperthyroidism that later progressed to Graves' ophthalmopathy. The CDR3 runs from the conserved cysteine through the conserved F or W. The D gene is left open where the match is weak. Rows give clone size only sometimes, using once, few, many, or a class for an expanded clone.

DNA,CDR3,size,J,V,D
TGTGCCAGCAGTCAAACAGGGGTAGAGACCCAGTACTTC,CASSQTGVETQYF,many,TRBJ2-5,TRBV12-3/TRBV12-4,TRBD1
TGTGCCAGCAGGGGCATACAGGGGGGATATGAAGCTTTCTTT,CASRGIQGGYEAFF,many,TRBJ1-1,TRBV28,TRBD1
TGTGCCAGCATGGGACGGTGGGGGTTCGAACTGTTTTTT,CASMGRWGFELFF,many,TRBJ1-4,TRBV28,NA
TGTGCCAGCACCCCAGATTTTGGGGCCAACGTCCTGACTTTC,CASTPDFGANVLTF,few,TRBJ2-6,TRBV5-6,NA
TGCAGTGCTTATCAAGCGGGAGGGCTAACCGGGGAGCTGTTTTTT,CSAYQAGGLTGELFF,many,TRBJ2-2,TRBV20-1,TRBD2
TGTGCCAGCAGCCTTATGAGGGGTTTTGAAGCTTTCTTT,CASSLMRGFEAFF,many,TRBJ1-1,TRBV11-2,NA
TGTGCCAGCAGTTTCACGACAGATACGCAGTATTTT,CASSFTTDTQYF,many,TRBJ2-3,TRBV12-3/TRBV12-4,NA
TGTGCCAGCAGCCCGAGGGGACAGCCGAACTCTGGGGCCAACGTCCTGACTTTC,CASSPRGQPNSGANVLTF,NA,TRBJ2-6,TRBV13,TRBD1
TGTGCCAGCAGTTTAGAGACAGAGACGAACACTGAAGCTTTCTTT,CASSLETETNTEAFF,NA,TRBJ1-1,TRBV12-3/TRBV12-4,NA
TGTGCCAGCAGTATTCATAGCAATCAGCCCCAGCATTTT,CASSIHSNQPQHF,many,TRBJ1-5,TRBV6-1,NA
TGTGCCAGCTTGGGACCGGGGGATACGCAGTATTTT,CASLGPGDTQYF,many,TRBJ2-3,TRBV11-2,NA
TGTGCCAGCAAAAACTTAGTCTATAGCAATCAGCCCCAGCATTTT,CASKNLVYSNQPQHF,once,TRBJ1-5,TRBV6-4,NA
TGCGCCAGCAGCCAAGGGGGTGGCGGGAGAGCCGGGGAGCTGTTTTTT,CASSQGGGGRAGELFF,NA,TRBJ2-2,TRBV4-1,TRBD2
TGCGCCAGCAGCCAAGATTCGCGATCTCTAGGGGAAGCTTTCTTT,CASSQDSRSLGEAFF,few,TRBJ1-1,TRBV4-1,NA
TGTGCCAGTAGTTGGGATTACAGGGGCTCCGGGGAGCTGTTTTTT,CASSWDYRGSGELFF,many,TRBJ2-2,TRBV19,TRBD1
TGTGCCAGCAGCCCCAGGACATTTTTGCGGGATCTTACCACAGATACGCAGTATTTT,CASSPRTFLRDLTTDTQYF,many,TRBJ2-3,TRBV12-3/TRBV12-4,NA
TGTGCCAGCAGCCCGGGACAGGGGATCTATGGCTACACCTTC,CASSPGQGIYGYTF,NA,TRBJ1-2,TRBV9,TRBD1
TGTGCCACCAGCCTCGGGGCTGAAGCTTTCTTT,CATSLGAEAFF,many,TRBJ1-1,TRBV24-1,NA
TGTGCCAGCAGCTCCCTGACTAGCGGGAACTCCTACAATGAGCAGTTCTTC,CASSSLTSGNSYNEQFF,many,TRBJ2-1,TRBV9,TRBD2
TGTGCCAGCAGCCAAGATGGGATAGCGGGACTCGATACGCAGTATTTT,CASSQDGIAGLDTQYF,few,TRBJ2-3,TRBV4-2,TRBD2
TGTGCCAGCAGCTCTACGTGGACTAGCGGGAAGGGAGATACGCAGTATTTT,CASSSTWTSGKGDTQYF,many,TRBJ2-3,TRBV11-2,TRBD2
TGTGCCAGCAGCCCAGGTAGCACGAACACCGGGGAGCTGTTTTTT,CASSPGSTNTGELFF,many,TRBJ2-2,TRBV11-2,NA
TGCGCCAGCAGCCACCGTAGCGGGCAAGCGAACACCGGGGAGCTGTTTTTT,CASSHRSGQANTGELFF,NA,TRBJ2-2,TRBV4-1,TRBD2
TGCGCCAGCCTTAGGGGTTTTCCTGGTAGCTACAATGAGCAGTTCTTC,CASLRGFPGSYNEQFF,many,TRBJ2-1,TRBV5-1,NA
TGTGCCACCAGTGATCCCACTAGGGAAATTTACAATGAGCAGTTCTTC,CATSDPTREIYNEQFF,NA,TRBJ2-1,TRBV24-1,NA
TGCGCCAGCAGCCAAGCCAACATGGGGTTCGGAACCGGGGAGCTGTTTTTT,CASSQANMGFGTGELFF,NA,TRBJ2-2,TRBV4-1,NA
TGTGCCAGCAGTCGCGGGACAGCCGACTCCTCTGGGGCCAACGTCCTGACTTTC,CASSRGTADSSGANVLTF,few,TRBJ2-6,TRBV6-1,NA
NA,CASRFGAGPIEAFF,many,TRBJ1-1,TRBV28,NA
TGCGCCAGCAGCTTGAGCCGGTCCCAAGAGACCCAGTACTTC,CASSLSRSQETQYF,many,TRBJ2-5,TRBV5-1,NA
TGCGCCAGCAGCCACCCCCCCGGGACGGGGAATGAGCAGTTCTTC,CASSHPPGTGNEQFF,many,TRBJ2-1,TRBV4-1,NA
TGTGCCACGGGACTAGCGGGTTCCTACGAGCAGTACTTC,CATGLAGSYEQYF,NA,TRBJ2-7,TRBV10-3,TRBD2
TGTGCCAGCAGCCTTACTAGCGTGCGGGAGACCCAGTACTTC,CASSLTSVRETQYF,many,TRBJ2-5,TRBV12-3/TRBV12-4,TRBD2
TGTGCCAGCAGCCAGCTCAGGAAGCTCCAAGAGACCCAGTACTTC,CASSQLRKLQETQYF,many,TRBJ2-5,TRBV3-1,NA
TGTGCCAGCAGTTTTGGGGGGGGATCGGGGTATGGCTACACCTTC,CASSFGGGSGYGYTF,NA,TRBJ1-2,TRBV28,NA
TGCAGCGTTGAAGGCCCCGGGAGCGGGGGTGACACTGAAGCTTTCTTT,CSVEGPGSGGDTEAFF,many,TRBJ1-1,TRBV29-1,NA
TGTGCCAGCAGTTTCTTAGCGGGGTACAATGAGCAGTTCTTC,CASSFLAGYNEQFF,NA,TRBJ2-1,TRBV12-3/TRBV12-4,TRBD2
TGTGCCAGCAGCTTAGGATTAGAGCGGGAGTGGAGAGAGACCCAGTACTTC,CASSLGLEREWRETQYF,many,TRBJ2-5,TRBV11-2,TRBD2
TGTGCCAGCAGCCAAGGGACAGTCTATGGCTACACCTTC,CASSQGTVYGYTF,few,TRBJ1-2,TRBV14,NA
TGTGCCAGCAGTTACTTGTCGCGAGCCTTTACCTACGAGCAGTACTTC,CASSYLSRAFTYEQYF,few,TRBJ2-7,TRBV27,NA
TGTGCCGCCGGGGGGGGCAATGAGCAGTTCTTC,CAAGGGNEQFF,few,TRBJ2-1,TRBV6-1,TRBD2
TGTGCCAGCAGTTACGGGCGTCCTCCCTACGAGCAGTACTTC,CASSYGRPPYEQYF,many,TRBJ2-7,TRBV27,NA
TGTGCCATCAGTCGGACTAGCGTAGACTCTGGGGCCAACGTCCTGACTTTC,CAISRTSVDSGANVLTF,many,TRBJ2-6,TRBV10-3,TRBD2
TGTGCCACCAGCCGCGCTCCGGGACTAGATTCGATCGGGGAGCTGTTTTTT,CATSRAPGLDSIGELFF,many,TRBJ2-2,TRBV15,TRBD2
TGTGCCAGCAGTGGAGCGGTTCATACGCAGTATTTT,CASSGAVHTQYF,few,TRBJ2-3,TRBV6-1,NA
TGTGCCAGCAGTCGTACCGACGGGACACCCAATTCACCCCTCCACTTT,CASSRTDGTPNSPLHF,many,TRBJ1-6,TRBV7-9,NA
TGTGCCTGGATTCTAGGAAGCTATGGCTACACCTTC,CAWILGSYGYTF,many,TRBJ1-2,TRBV30,NA
TGTGCCAGCAGTGGCCTCACCATGTACAATGAGCAGTTCTTC,CASSGLTMYNEQFF,many,TRBJ2-1,TRBV2,NA
TGCGCCAGCAGCTTCTTAGGCGTTTTTGGCTACGAGCAGTACTTC,CASSFLGVFGYEQYF,NA,TRBJ2-7,TRBV5-1,NA
TGTGCCAGCAGCTTAGTTAGGCCCGGGACCATTAGCACAGATACGCAGTATTTT,CASSLVRPGTISTDTQYF,many,TRBJ2-3,TRBV7-9,NA
TGTGCCAGCAGCGTAGGAGGGGGACTAGCGGGAACCGGGGAGCTGTTTTTT,CASSVGGGLAGTGELFF,NA,TRBJ2-2,TRBV9,TRBD2
TGTGCCATCAGGCCAGAGGGACACAAGAACACTGAAGCTTTCTTT,CAIRPEGHKNTEAFF,many,TRBJ1-1,TRBV10-3,NA
TGTGCCAGCAGTTACACCAATCCCGGGGAGCTGTTTTTT,CASSYTNPGELFF,many,TRBJ2-2,TRBV6-5,NA
TGTGCCAGCAGCCTCCCACTGAGCTCCTACAATGAGCAGTTCTTC,CASSLPLSSYNEQFF,many,TRBJ2-1,TRBV3-1,NA
TGTGCCAGCAGTGAAGTGGATTCCTACGAGCAGTACTTC,CASSEVDSYEQYF,few,TRBJ2-7,TRBV6-1,NA
TGTGCCAGCAGCTATAGCAGCTTCACAGATACGCAGTATTTT,CASSYSSFTDTQYF,many,TRBJ2-3,TRBV7-9,NA